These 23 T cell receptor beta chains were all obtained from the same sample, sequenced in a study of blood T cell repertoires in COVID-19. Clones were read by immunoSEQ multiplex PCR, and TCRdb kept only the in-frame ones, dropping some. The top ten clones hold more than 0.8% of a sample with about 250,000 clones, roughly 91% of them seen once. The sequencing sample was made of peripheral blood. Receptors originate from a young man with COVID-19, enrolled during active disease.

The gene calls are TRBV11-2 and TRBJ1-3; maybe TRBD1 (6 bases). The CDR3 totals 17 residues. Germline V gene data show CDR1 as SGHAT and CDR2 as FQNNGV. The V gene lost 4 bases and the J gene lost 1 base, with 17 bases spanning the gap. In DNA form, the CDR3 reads TGTGCCAGCAGCTGGACCAGGACAGTTTCTTCTGGAAACACCATATATTTT. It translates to CASSWTRTVSSGNTIYF.

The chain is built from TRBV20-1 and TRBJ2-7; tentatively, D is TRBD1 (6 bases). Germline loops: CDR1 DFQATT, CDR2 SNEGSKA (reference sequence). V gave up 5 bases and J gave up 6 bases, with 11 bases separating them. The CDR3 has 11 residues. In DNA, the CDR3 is TGCAGTGCTCCGCGAGGGGGCGAGCAGTACTTC. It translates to CSAPRGGEQYF.

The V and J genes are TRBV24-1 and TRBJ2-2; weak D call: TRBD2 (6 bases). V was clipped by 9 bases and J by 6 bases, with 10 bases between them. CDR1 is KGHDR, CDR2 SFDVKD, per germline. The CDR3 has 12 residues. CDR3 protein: CATGGEPGELFF. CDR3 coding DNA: TGTGCCACCGGAGGGGAACCCGGGGAGCTGTTTTTT.

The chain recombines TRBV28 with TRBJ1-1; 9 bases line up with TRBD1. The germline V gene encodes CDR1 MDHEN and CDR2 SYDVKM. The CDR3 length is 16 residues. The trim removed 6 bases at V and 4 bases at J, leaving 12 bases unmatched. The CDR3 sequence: CASRITGGGWGTEAFF. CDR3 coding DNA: TGTGCCAGCAGAATAACAGGGGGCGGTTGGGGCACTGAAGCTTTCTTT.

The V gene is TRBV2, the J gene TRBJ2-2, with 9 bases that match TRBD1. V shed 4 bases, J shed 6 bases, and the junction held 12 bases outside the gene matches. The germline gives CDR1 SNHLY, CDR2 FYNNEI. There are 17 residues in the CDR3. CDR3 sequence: CASSVPSRTGVAGELFF. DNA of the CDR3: TGTGCCAGCAGTGTTCCCTCTCGGACAGGGGTGGCCGGGGAGCTGTTTTTT.

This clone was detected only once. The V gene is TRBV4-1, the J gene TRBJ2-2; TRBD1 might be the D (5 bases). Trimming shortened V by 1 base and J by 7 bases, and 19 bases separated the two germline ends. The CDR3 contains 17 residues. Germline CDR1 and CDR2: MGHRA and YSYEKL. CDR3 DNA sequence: TGCGCCAGCAGCCAAGGGTCGAGGAGACAGTGGGGCGGGGAGCTGTTTTTT. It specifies CASSQGSRRQWGGELFF.

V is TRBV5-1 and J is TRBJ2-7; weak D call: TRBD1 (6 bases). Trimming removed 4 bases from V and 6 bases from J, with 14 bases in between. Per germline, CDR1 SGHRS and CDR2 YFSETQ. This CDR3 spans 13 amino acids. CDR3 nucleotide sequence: TGCGCCAGCAGCCCGCCAGGGGTGCGCGAGCAGTACTTC. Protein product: CASSPPGVREQYF.

Here the CDR3 reads CASSDPLVGQGYEKLFF. DNA for the CDR3: TGTGCCAGCAGTGACCCCCTTGTGGGACAGGGGTATGAAAAACTGTTTTTT. The J gene is TRBJ1-4, the V gene TRBV6-1; 10 nucleotides align to TRBD1. Germline-derived CDR1 and CDR2 are MNHNS and SASEGT. There are 17 residues in the CDR3. The trim removed 3 bases at V and 6 bases at J, leaving 10 bases unmatched.

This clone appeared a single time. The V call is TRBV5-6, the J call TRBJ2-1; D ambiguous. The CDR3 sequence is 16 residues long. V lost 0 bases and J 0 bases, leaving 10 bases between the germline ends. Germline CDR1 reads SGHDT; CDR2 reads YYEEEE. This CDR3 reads CASSLATSSSYNEQFF. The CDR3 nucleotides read TGTGCCAGCAGCTTGGCCACGTCCAGCTCCTACAATGAGCAGTTCTTC. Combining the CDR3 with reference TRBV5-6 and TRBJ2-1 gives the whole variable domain DAGVTQSPTHLIKTRGQQVTLRCSPKSGHDTVSWYQQALGQGPQFIFQYYEEEERQRGNFPDRFSGHQFPNYSSELNVNALLLGDSALYLCASSLATSSSYNEQFFGPGTRLTVL.

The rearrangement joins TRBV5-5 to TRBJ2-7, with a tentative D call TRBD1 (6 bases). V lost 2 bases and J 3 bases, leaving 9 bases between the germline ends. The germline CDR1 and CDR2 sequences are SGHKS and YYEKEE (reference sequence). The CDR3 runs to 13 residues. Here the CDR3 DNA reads TGTGCCAGCAGCTTCTGGACAGACTACGAGCAGTACTTC. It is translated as CASSFWTDYEQYF.

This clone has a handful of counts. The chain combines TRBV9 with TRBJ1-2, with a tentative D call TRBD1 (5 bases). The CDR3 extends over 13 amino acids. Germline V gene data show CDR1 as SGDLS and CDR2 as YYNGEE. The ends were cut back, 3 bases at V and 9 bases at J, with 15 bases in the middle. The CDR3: CASSAPGGGSYTF. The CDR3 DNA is TGTGCCAGCAGCGCCCCGGGGGGAGGGAGCTACACCTTC.

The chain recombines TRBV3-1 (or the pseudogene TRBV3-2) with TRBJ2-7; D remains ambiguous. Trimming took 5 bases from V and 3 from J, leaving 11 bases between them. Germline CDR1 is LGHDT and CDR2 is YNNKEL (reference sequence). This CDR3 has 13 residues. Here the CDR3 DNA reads TGTGCCAGCAGCAGACCCGAGGTCTACGAGCAGTACTTC. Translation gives CASSRPEVYEQYF.

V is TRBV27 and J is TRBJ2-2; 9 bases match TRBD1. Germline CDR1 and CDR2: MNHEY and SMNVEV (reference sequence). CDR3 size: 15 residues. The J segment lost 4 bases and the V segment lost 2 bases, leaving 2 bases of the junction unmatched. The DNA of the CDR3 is TGTGCCAGCAGTTTAGACAGGGGGATCACCGGGGAGCTGTTTTTT. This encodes CASSLDRGITGELFF.

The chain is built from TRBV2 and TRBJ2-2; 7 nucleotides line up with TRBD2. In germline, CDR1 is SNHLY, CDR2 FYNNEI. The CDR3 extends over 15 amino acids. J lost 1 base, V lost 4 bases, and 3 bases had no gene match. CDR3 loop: CASSVWGGNTGELFF. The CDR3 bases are TGTGCCAGCAGTGTCTGGGGGGGGAACACCGGGGAGCTGTTTTTT.

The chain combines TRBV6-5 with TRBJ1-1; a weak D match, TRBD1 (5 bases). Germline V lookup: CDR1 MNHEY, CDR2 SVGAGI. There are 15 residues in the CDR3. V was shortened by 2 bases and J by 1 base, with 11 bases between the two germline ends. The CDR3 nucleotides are TGTGCCAGCAGTTACGGGGCCCCCGAGAACACTGAAGCTTTCTTT. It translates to CASSYGAPENTEAFF.

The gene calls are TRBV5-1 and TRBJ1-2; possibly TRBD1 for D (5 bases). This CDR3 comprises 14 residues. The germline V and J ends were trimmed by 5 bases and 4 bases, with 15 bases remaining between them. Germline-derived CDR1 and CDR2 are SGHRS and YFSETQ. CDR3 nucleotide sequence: TGCGCCAGCAGGCCCCGTTGGGGCCTCTATGGCTACACCTTC. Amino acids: CASRPRWGLYGYTF.

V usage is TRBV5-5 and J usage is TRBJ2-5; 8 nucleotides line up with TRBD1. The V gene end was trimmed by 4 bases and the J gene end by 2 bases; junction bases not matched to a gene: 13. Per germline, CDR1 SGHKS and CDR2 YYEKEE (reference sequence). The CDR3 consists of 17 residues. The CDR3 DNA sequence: TGTGCCAGCAGCCTGCTGATTCGGACAGGGCTTCAAGAGACCCAGTACTTC. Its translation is CASSLLIRTGLQETQYF.

The CDR3 protein is CASSLRTGVGTEAFF. The CDR3, as DNA: TGTGCCAGCAGCTTAAGGACAGGGGTTGGCACTGAAGCTTTCTTT. The chain carries TRBV5-6 and TRBJ1-1; 9 nucleotides agree with TRBD1. The CDR3 spans 15 residues. V lost 2 bases and J lost 4; bases outside the gene matches: 6. Per the germline V gene, CDR1 is SGHDT and CDR2 is YYEEEE.

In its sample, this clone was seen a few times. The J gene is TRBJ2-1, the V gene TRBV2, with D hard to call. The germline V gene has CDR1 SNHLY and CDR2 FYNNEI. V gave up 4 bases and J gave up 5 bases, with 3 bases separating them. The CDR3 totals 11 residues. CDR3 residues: CASSVNNEQFF. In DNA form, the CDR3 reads TGTGCCAGCAGTGTAAACAATGAGCAGTTCTTC. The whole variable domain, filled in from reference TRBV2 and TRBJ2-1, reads EPEVTQTPSHQVTQMGQEVILRCVPISNHLYFYWYRQILGQKVEFLVSFYNNEISEKSEIFDDQFSVERPDGSNFTLKIRSTKLEDSAMYFCASSVNNEQFFGPGTRLTVL.

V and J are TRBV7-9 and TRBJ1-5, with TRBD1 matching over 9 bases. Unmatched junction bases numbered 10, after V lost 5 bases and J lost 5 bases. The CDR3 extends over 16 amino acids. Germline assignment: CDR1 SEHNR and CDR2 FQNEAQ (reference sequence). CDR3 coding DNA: TGTGCCAGCAGCCCCGTCGGGACAGGGAAGGATCAGCCCCAGCATTTT. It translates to CASSPVGTGKDQPQHF.

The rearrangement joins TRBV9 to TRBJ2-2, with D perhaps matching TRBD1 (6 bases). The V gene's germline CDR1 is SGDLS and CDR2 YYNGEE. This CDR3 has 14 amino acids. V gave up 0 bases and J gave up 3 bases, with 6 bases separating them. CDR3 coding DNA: TGTGCCAGCAGCGTAGACAGGGACACCGGGGAGCTGTTTTTT. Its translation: CASSVDRDTGELFF.

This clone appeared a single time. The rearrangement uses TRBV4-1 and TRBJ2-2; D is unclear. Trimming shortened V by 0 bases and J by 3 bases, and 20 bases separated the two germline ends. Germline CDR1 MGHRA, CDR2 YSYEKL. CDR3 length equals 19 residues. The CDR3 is CASSQDLPGSSADTGELFF. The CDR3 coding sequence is TGCGCCAGCAGCCAAGATCTTCCGGGTTCGAGTGCCGACACCGGGGAGCTGTTTTTT.

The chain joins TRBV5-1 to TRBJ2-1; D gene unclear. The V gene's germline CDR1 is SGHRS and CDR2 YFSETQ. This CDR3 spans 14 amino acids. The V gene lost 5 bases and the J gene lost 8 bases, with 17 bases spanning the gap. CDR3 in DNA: TGCGCCAGCAGTGAGGTCCTAACGGCCTATGAGCAGTTCTTC. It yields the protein CASSEVLTAYEQFF.